These 26 T cell receptor beta chains were all obtained from the same sample, sequenced in a study of T cells in women clearing cervical HPV infection. The table came from immunoSEQ multiplex PCR; TCRdb's copy has only in-frame clones and leaves some out. The sample's table shows roughly 20,000 clones. The sequenced material came from blood buffy coat. These receptors were collected from a woman between 18 and 70 years old with a cervical HPV16 infection that either progressed to CIN3+ or cleared (not recorded which).

Remarks on this clone: The read halts 3 residues ahead of the CDR3 end, with the missing end drawn from the germline J gene. The chain has TRBV7-3 and TRBJ2-5; 8 positions agree with TRBD2. Looked up from germline, CDR1 is SGHTA and CDR2 is FQGTGA. After removal of 0 bases from V and 5 bases from J, the junction contained 5 bases not matched to a gene. This CDR3 is built from 15 residues. The DNA read from the CDR3 is TGTGCCAGCAGCTTAACGGGCGGGGGGACCGAGACC. Amino acids: CASSLTGGGTET. The complete CDR3 reads CASSLTGGGTETQYF. Full variable domain (missing parts from reference TRBV7-3 and TRBJ2-5): GAGVSQTPSNKVTEKGKYVELRCDPISGHTALYWYRQSLGQGPEFLIYFQGTGAADDSGLPNDRFFAVRPEGSVSTLKIQRTERGDSAVYLCASSLTGGGTETQYFGPGTRLLVL.

As for this clone: The read comes to an end 3 residues before the CDR3 does, leaving the germline J gene to fill in the end. The rearrangement links TRBV2 to TRBJ2-3; D is perhaps TRBD1 (6 bases). V lost 6 bases and J lost 6, with 7 bases in between. Germline CDR1 reads SNHLY; CDR2 reads FYNNEI. This CDR3 spans 11 amino acids. Here the CDR3 reads CASRGADTQYF. The DNA read from the CDR3 is TGTGCCAGCAGGGGGGCGGATACG.

In regard to this clone: Read sequence stops 3 residues before the CDR3 end, and the germline J gene provides the missing end. The rearrangement links TRBV6-1 to TRBJ2-4; a possible D gene is TRBD2 (5 bases). This CDR3 has 15 amino acids. CDR1 is MNHNS, CDR2 SASEGT, per germline. CDR3 in amino acids: CASSGGTLGDYGQYF. Incomplete CDR3 DNA: TGTGCCAGCAGTGGGGGTACTCTTGGAGACTATGGT.

Details on this clone: The read finishes 3 residues shy of the CDR3 end, and the germline J gene is used to complete it. The V and J genes are TRBV20-1 and TRBJ2-3; D gene uncertain. Germline assignment: CDR1 DFQATT and CDR2 SNEGSKA (reference sequence). The CDR3 contains 13 residues. The CDR3 bases that were read are TGCAGTGCTAGCCCGCCCTATGGTGAGACG. Encoded protein: CSASPPYGET. The complete CDR3 protein is CSASPPYGETQYF.

Worth noting for this clone: The read finishes 3 residues shy of the CDR3 end, and the germline J gene is used to complete it. The chain has TRBV20-1 and TRBJ2-1; the D is unclear. The V end was cut by 6 bases, the J end by 3 bases, with 12 bases between. The CDR3 consists of 13 residues. The germline gives CDR1 DFQATT, CDR2 SNEGSKA (reference sequence). Incomplete CDR3 DNA: TGCAGTGCCTGCCTCGACAACTACAATGAG. It translates to CSACLDNYNE. The CDR3 reads in full as CSACLDNYNEQFF.

Worth noting for this clone: The read falls 3 residues short of the CDR3 end, and the missing part is taken from the germline J gene. The gene calls are TRBV2 and TRBJ1-3; D gene uncertain. V was pared by 3 bases and J by 0 bases, with 9 bases between. Germline CDR1 is SNHLY and CDR2 is FYNNEI. The CDR3 is 15 residues long. The sequenced CDR3 bases are TGTGCCAGCAGTGATTCAGGCTTCTCTGGAAACACC. Protein sequence: CASSDSGFSGNT. In full, the CDR3 reads CASSDSGFSGNTIYF.

A note on this clone: The read finishes 3 residues shy of the CDR3 end, and the germline J gene is used to complete it. J is TRBJ1-5 and V is TRBV18; D ambiguous. The CDR3 spans 14 residues. In germline, CDR1 is KGHSH, CDR2 LQKENI. The CDR3 DNA, read in part, is TGTGCCAGCTCACCGTCTGGTCAGGTAGATCCC. This codes for CASSPSGQVDP. In full, the CDR3 reads CASSPSGQVDPQHF.

Worth noting for this clone: The read stops 3 residues short of the end of the CDR3; the missing end is completed from the germline J gene. The chain joins TRBV5-1 to TRBJ1-4; D gene unclear. The CDR3 runs to 14 residues. Germline CDR1 and CDR2: SGHRS and YFSETQ. V shed 0 bases and J shed 7 bases, with 10 bases lying between them. The CDR3 sequence is CASSLGGLREKLFF. The CDR3 DNA, read in part, is TGCGCCAGCAGCTTGGGAGGGCTACGTGAAAAA.

The CDR3 is CASSVAISGLDETQYF. The sequenced CDR3 bases are TGTGCCAGCAGCGTAGCAATTTCCGGGTTGGATGAGACG. The rearrangement links TRBV9 to TRBJ2-3; D gene ambiguous. Read data end 3 residues before the CDR3 end; the end is taken from the germline J gene. Germline values: CDR1 SGDLS, CDR2 YYNGEE. The CDR3 covers 16 residues.

Turning to this clone: The CDR3 end falls 3 residues outside the read, so it is completed with the germline J gene. This rearrangement joins TRBV18 to TRBJ2-2; no firm D call. Germline V gene sequence: CDR1 KGHSH, CDR2 LQKENI. This CDR3 comprises 14 residues. CDR3 DNA (partial): TGTGCCAGCTCACCACCTCCCAGTAATGAAAAG. Amino acid sequence: CASSPPPSNEK. The entire CDR3 protein is CASSPPPSNEKLFF.

Details on this clone: The read ends 3 residues shy of where the CDR3 ends; the end is completed using the germline J gene. The rearrangement joins TRBV5-6 to TRBJ1-6; no reliable D call. The V gene's germline CDR1 is SGHDT and CDR2 YYEEEE. V was shortened by 9 bases and J by 5 bases, with 12 bases between the two germline ends. CDR3 length: 13 amino acids. The CDR3 here is CATARFDNSPLHF. Partial CDR3 DNA: TGTGCCACGGCCAGGTTTGATAATTCACCC.

Remarks on this clone: The CDR3 extends 3 residues past the end of the read, so its final part is completed from the germline J gene. The chain joins TRBV19 to TRBJ2-1, with TRBD2 matching over 10 bases. Germline V gene sequence: CDR1 LNHDA, CDR2 SQIVND (reference sequence). Trimming removed 4 bases from V and 0 bases from J; junction bases left unmatched: 0. This CDR3 comprises 15 residues. The CDR3 loop is CASSTSGGSYNEQFF. The covered CDR3 bases are TGTGCCAGTAGTACTAGCGGGGGCTCCTACAATGAG.

In regard to this clone: The read comes to an end 3 residues before the CDR3 does, leaving the germline J gene to fill in the end. J is TRBJ2-7 and V is TRBV12-3 or TRBV12-4; 11 bases align to TRBD1. The CDR3 is made up of 13 amino acids. Trimming cost V 8 bases and J 3 bases; bases outside gene matches: 3. CDR3: CASQGTGGYEQYF. The DNA read from the CDR3 is TGTGCCAGCCAGGGGACAGGGGGCTACGAG.

Concerning this clone itself: The observed sequence ends 3 residues before the CDR3 terminus, with the missing tail filled in from the germline J gene. The chain is built from TRBV5-3 and TRBJ2-1; 8 bases line up with TRBD1. TRBV5-3 belongs to the ORF category, with a function that is uncertain. V trimming: 2 bases; J trimming: 0 bases; junction bases outside the gene matches: 13. This CDR3 region has 19 residues. The CDR3 spells CARSLERQGMPSSYNEQFF. The CDR3 bases that were read are TGTGCCAGAAGCTTAGAACGACAGGGGATGCCGAGCTCCTACAATGAG.

Regarding this clone: At one end, the junction sequence differs from germline, possibly due to a read error. Read coverage stops 3 residues before the CDR3 terminus; the germline J gene supplies the remainder. This rearrangement joins TRBV4-2 to TRBJ2-3, with a possible D match to TRBD2 (5 bases). CDR1 is LGHNA and CDR2 is YNFKEQ in the germline V gene. CDR3 length: 15 residues. CDR3 amino acids: CASGGRASVTDTQYF. The covered CDR3 bases are TGCGCCAGCGGAGGAAGGGCTTCCGTCACAGATACG.

About this clone itself: The read ends 3 residues shy of where the CDR3 ends; the end is completed using the germline J gene. This chain uses TRBV11-3 with TRBJ2-7; 7 bases are a match to TRBD2. CDR1 is SGHNT, CDR2 YENEEA, per germline. This CDR3 has 15 residues. The V and J ends lost 5 bases and 5 bases, in that order; junction bases with no gene match: 12. Incomplete CDR3 DNA: TGTGCCAGCAGCCTGGACGGAAGCGGACTAGACGAG. Its protein product is CASSLDGSGLDE. The whole CDR3 protein is CASSLDGSGLDEQYF.

Turning to this clone: The read ends 3 residues shy of where the CDR3 ends; the end is completed using the germline J gene. V gene TRBV2 combines with J gene TRBJ2-2; the D gene is possibly TRBD1 (5 bases). The V and J ends lost 6 bases and 4 bases respectively, with 12 bases between them. Germline lookup yields CDR1 SNHLY and CDR2 FYNNEI. The CDR3 sequence is 14 residues long. The CDR3 is CASSARDSTGELFF. The covered CDR3 bases are TGTGCCAGCAGCGCGCGAGACAGCACCGGGGAG. Variable domain in full (rest from reference TRBV2 and TRBJ2-2): EPEVTQTPSHQVTQMGQEVILRCVPISNHLYFYWYRQILGQKVEFLVSFYNNEISEKSEIFDDQFSVERPDGSNFTLKIRSTKLEDSAMYFCASSARDSTGELFFGEGSRLTVL.

In the case of this clone: Coverage ceases 3 residues before the CDR3 finishes, and the germline J gene fills in the end. This sequence joins TRBV6-2 or TRBV6-3 and TRBJ1-4; TRBD1 might be the D (6 bases). The CDR3 is 15 amino acids. The ends were cut back, 2 bases at V and 6 bases at J, with 13 bases in the middle. Germline V gives CDR1 MNHEY, CDR2 SVGEGT. The CDR3 reads CASSYTGTRDEKLFF. CDR3 DNA, as far as it was read: TGTGCCAGCAGTTACACCGGGACACGGGATGAAAAA.

A remark on this clone: The CDR3 goes on 3 residues after the read ends, and that part is filled in from the germline J gene. This chain uses TRBV18 with TRBJ2-3; TRBD2 matches 14 bases. Germline CDR1 is KGHSH and CDR2 is LQKENI. V was pared by 6 bases and J by 6 bases, with 5 bases of the junction left unmatched. This CDR3 comprises 15 residues. This chain's CDR3 is CASSQTSGGADTQYF. Partial CDR3 DNA: TGTGCCAGCTCTCAGACTAGCGGGGGGGCCGATACG.

CDR3 loop: CASSVTGGSSPLHF. CDR3 DNA, as far as it was read: TGTGCCAGCAGTGTAACAGGGGGTTCTTCACCC. The chain uses TRBV28 and TRBJ1-6; 8 bases map to TRBD1. Coverage ceases 3 residues before the CDR3 finishes, and the germline J gene fills in the end. From germline, CDR1 is MDHEN and CDR2 SYDVKM. This CDR3 has 14 amino acids. J gave up 9 bases and V 5 bases, and 6 bases lay outside the gene matches.

As regards this clone: From the germline J gene comes the end of the CDR3, since the read stops 3 residues before it. The chain links TRBV7-3 to TRBJ2-4, with TRBD2 matching 8 bases. Germline CDR1 and CDR2: SGHTA and FQGTGA. The CDR3 contains 15 residues. The CDR3 DNA, read in part, is TGTGCCAGCAGCCCCTTCGGGGGGGTGGACTATGGT. This sequence encodes CASSPFGGVDYG. In full, the CDR3 reads CASSPFGGVDYGQYF.

This clone is medium-sized by frequency. The sequence runs out 3 residues before the end of the CDR3; the remainder is reconstructed from the germline J gene. The chain couples TRBV7-2 to TRBJ2-7; D not certain. V was shortened by 1 base and J by 1 base, with 8 bases between the two germline ends. Germline assignment: CDR1 SGHTA and CDR2 FQGNSA. The CDR3 sequence is 14 residues long. The CDR3 loop is CASSLGRQSYEQYF. The sequenced part of the CDR3 DNA is TGTGCCAGCAGCTTAGGGAGACAATCCTACGAG.

About this clone itself: The CDR3 end falls 3 residues outside the read, so it is completed with the germline J gene. V and J are TRBV6-2 or TRBV6-3 and TRBJ2-3, with D hard to call. Trimming removed 6 bases at V and 4 bases at J, with 17 bases between. Germline-derived CDR1 and CDR2 are MNHEY and SVGEGT. This CDR3 comprises 15 residues. This CDR3 is CASSPISFLADTQYF. The sequenced part of the CDR3 DNA is TGTGCCAGCAGCCCAATTAGCTTTCTCGCAGATACG.

A word on this clone: The read is 3 residues too short to cover the CDR3 end, so that end is filled in from the germline J gene. V is TRBV10-3 and J is TRBJ1-4; maybe TRBD1 (5 bases). This CDR3 is built from 13 residues. Per the germline V gene, CDR1 is ENHRY and CDR2 is SYGVKD. Partial CDR3 DNA: TGTGCCATCAGTGAGTCGGCGGGGGGGAAA. Protein sequence: CAISESAGGK. The entire CDR3 sequence reads CAISESAGGKLFF.

Details on this clone: Read coverage stops 3 residues before the CDR3 terminus; the germline J gene supplies the remainder. The genes are TRBV5-1 and TRBJ2-5; a weak D match, TRBD2 (6 bases). V shed 3 bases and J shed 5 bases, with 14 bases lying between them. This CDR3 region has 14 residues. Germline CDR1 is SGHRS and CDR2 is YFSETQ. The DNA read from the CDR3 is TGCGCCAGCAGCTCCCTAGCGCATGCGGAGACC. It codes for CASSSLAHAET. The whole CDR3 is CASSSLAHAETQYF. The full variable domain, in which reference TRBV5-1 and TRBJ2-5 provide the parts outside the CDR3, is KAGVTQTPRYLIKTRGQQVTLSCSPISGHRSVSWYQQTPGQGLQFLFEYFSETQRNKGNFPGRFSGRQFSNSRSEMNVSTLELGDSALYLCASSSLAHAETQYFGPGTRLLVL.

Regarding this clone: The sequenced fragment ends 3 residues before the CDR3 boundary, so the rest is inferred from the germline J gene. The V and J genes are TRBV5-6 and TRBJ2-3, with a weak D call TRBD1 (6 bases). Trimming took off 0 bases at V and 2 bases at J, with 10 bases between the two ends. Germline loops: CDR1 SGHDT, CDR2 YYEEEE. The CDR3 is made up of 15 amino acids. The CDR3 DNA, read in part, is TGTGCCAGCAGCTTGGCCTTGGGGGCCACAGATACG. Protein sequence: CASSLALGATDT. The CDR3 in its entirety is CASSLALGATDTQYF.